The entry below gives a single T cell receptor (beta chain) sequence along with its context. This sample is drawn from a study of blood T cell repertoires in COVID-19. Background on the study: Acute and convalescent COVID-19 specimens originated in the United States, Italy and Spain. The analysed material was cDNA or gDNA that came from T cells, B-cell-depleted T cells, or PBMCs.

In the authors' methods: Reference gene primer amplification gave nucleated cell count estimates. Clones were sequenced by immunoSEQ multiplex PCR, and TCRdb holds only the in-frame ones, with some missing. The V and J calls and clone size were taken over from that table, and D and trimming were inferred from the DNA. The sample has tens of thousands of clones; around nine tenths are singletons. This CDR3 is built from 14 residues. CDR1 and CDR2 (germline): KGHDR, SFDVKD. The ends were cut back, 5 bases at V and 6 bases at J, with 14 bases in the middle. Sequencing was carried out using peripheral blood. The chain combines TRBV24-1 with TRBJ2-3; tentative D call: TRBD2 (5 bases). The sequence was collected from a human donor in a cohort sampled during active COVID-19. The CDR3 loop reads CATSGAKLADTQYF. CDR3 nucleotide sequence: TGTGCCACCAGTGGCGCGAAATTAGCGGATACGCAGTATTTT.